One sample yielded the 20 T cell receptor beta chains listed below, sequenced in a study of CD8+CD57+ T cells in acquired aplastic anemia. Sequencing was done on patients that had shown CD8+CD57+ cell expansion by flow cytometry. Profiles of TCR beta VDJ and CDR3 were generated from a genomic DNA template. TCRdb recomputed calls from the reads with MiXCR, one row per CDR3 protein. The data show about 180,000 distinct CDR3 sequences, with about three fifths seen just once and approximately 42% held by the top ten. The source material was sorted CD4+, CD8+, or CD8+CD57+ T cells (not recorded which) from PBMCs. These receptors were collected from a human donor with aplastic anemia.

This sequence joins TRBV20-1 and TRBJ2-7; D is possibly TRBD2 (5 bases). Germline-derived CDR1 and CDR2 are DFQATT and SNEGSKA (reference sequence). Deletions cut 1 base from V and 4 bases from J, with 8 bases between. The length of the CDR3 is 12 residues. The CDR3 loop reads CSARVSGYEQYF. The CDR3 region has the DNA TGCAGTGCTAGAGTGTCGGGGTACGAGCAGTACTTC.

CDR3 protein: CASSEVGTNTGELFF. The CDR3 DNA reads as TGTGCCAGCAGTGAAGTCGGAACGAACACCGGGGAGCTGTTTTTT. The genes are TRBV2 and TRBJ2-2; D call uncertain. The ends were cut back, 1 base at V and 0 bases at J, with 6 bases in the middle. Germline CDR1 SNHLY, CDR2 FYNNEI. The CDR3 consists of 15 residues.

V and J are TRBV12-3 or TRBV12-4 and TRBJ1-2, with D perhaps matching TRBD1 (6 bases). Deletions cut 4 bases from V and 7 bases from J, with 13 bases between. CDR3 length equals 13 residues. The CDR3 reads CASSSQGYTGYTF. CDR3 nucleotide sequence: TGTGCCAGCAGTTCACAGGGTTACACTGGCTACACCTTC.

This clonotype showed up many times. The gene calls are TRBV6-5 and TRBJ1-5; 11 bases map to TRBD1. V lost 5 bases, J lost 5 bases, and 2 bases stayed unmatched. This CDR3 region has 14 residues. Germline V CDR1 and CDR2: MNHEY, SVGAGI. The CDR3 sequence is CASSQGQGDQPQHF. The CDR3 bases are TGTGCCAGCAGTCAGGGACAGGGGGATCAGCCCCAGCATTTT.

The CDR3 nucleotides are TGCAGCGTTGCGACAGGGGGGGAAAAACTGTTTTTT. It codes for CSVATGGEKLFF. The chain couples TRBV29-1 to TRBJ1-4; TRBD1 agrees at 9 bases. The CDR3 spans 12 residues. CDR1 and CDR2 (germline): SQVTM, ANQGSEA. With V trimmed by 4 bases and J by 8 bases, 2 bases remained unmatched. The complete variable domain, with remaining parts taken from reference TRBV29-1 and TRBJ1-4, reads SAVISQKPSRDICQRGTSLTIQCQVDSQVTMMFWYRQQPGQSLTLIATANQGSEATYESGFVIDKFPISRPNLTFSTLTVSNMSPEDSSIYLCSVATGGEKLFFGSGTQLSVL.

V gene TRBV19 combines with J gene TRBJ2-2; 9 bases line up with TRBD1. CDR1 is LNHDA, CDR2 SQIVND, per germline (reference sequence). The CDR3 has 13 amino acids. The trim removed 10 bases at V and 6 bases at J, leaving 6 bases unmatched. CDR3 sequence reads: CAIRDREAGELFF. The CDR3 DNA sequence: TGTGCCATTAGGGACAGGGAGGCCGGGGAGCTGTTTTTT.

The V gene is TRBV5-6, the J gene TRBJ1-2, with 7 bases identical to TRBD1. Germline V lookup: CDR1 SGHDT, CDR2 YYEEEE. V shed 4 bases, J shed 13 bases, and the junction held 10 bases outside the gene matches. CDR3 length: 12 amino acids. CDR3 sequence (DNA): TGTGCCAGCAGCCTCCGGACAGGAGGAGCCACCTTC. Amino acid sequence: CASSLRTGGATF. The full variable domain, completed using reference TRBV5-6 and TRBJ1-2, is DAGVTQSPTHLIKTRGQQVTLRCSPKSGHDTVSWYQQALGQGPQFIFQYYEEEERQRGNFPDRFSGHQFPNYSSELNVNALLLGDSALYLCASSLRTGGATFGSGTRLTVV.

The V call is TRBV7-9, the J call TRBJ2-7; D not resolved. This CDR3 has 16 residues. V dropped 5 bases and J dropped 5 bases, with 22 bases sitting between them. Germline CDR1 is SEHNR and CDR2 is FQNEAQ (reference sequence). This chain's CDR3 is CASSLEVFSDGDEQYF. CDR3 nucleotides: TGTGCCAGCAGCCTCGAGGTGTTCTCGGACGGCGACGAGCAGTACTTC.

The V and J genes are TRBV5-1 and TRBJ2-1; D unclear. Deletions cut 1 base from V and 0 bases from J, with 11 bases between. Germline V gene sequence: CDR1 SGHRS, CDR2 YFSETQ. This CDR3 is built from 16 residues. The CDR3 region is CASSLTAKSSYNEQFF. CDR3 sequence (DNA): TGCGCCAGCAGCTTGACTGCAAAGAGCTCCTACAATGAGCAGTTCTTC.

This clonotype was counted only a few times. The chain has TRBV20-1 and TRBJ2-7, with a possible D match to TRBD2 (6 bases). The CDR3 runs to 12 residues. The germline V gene encodes CDR1 DFQATT and CDR2 SNEGSKA (reference sequence). V shed 4 bases and J shed 1 base, with 8 bases lying between them. The chain's CDR3 is CSATGGSYEQYF. The CDR3 DNA is TGCAGTGCTACCGGGGGTTCCTACGAGCAGTACTTC.

Comment on this clonotype: At one boundary the junction diverges from the germline segment, which might be a read error. The chain recombines TRBV5-1 with TRBJ1-6; D remains ambiguous. This CDR3 contains 15 residues. CDR1 and CDR2 from the germline V gene are SGHRS and YFSETQ. The CDR3 protein is CASSTRGDYNSPLHF. DNA of the CDR3: TGTGCCAGCAGCACCCGGGGTGACTATAATTCACCCCTCCACTTT.

This clonotype has just a few counts. The CDR3 region is CASSPLPRGGYGYTF. CDR3 coding DNA: TGTGCCAGCTCACCACTTCCGAGGGGCGGCTATGGCTACACCTTC. This chain connects TRBV18 to TRBJ1-2, with D possibly TRBD1 on 5 matching bases. Trimming took off 1 base at V and 4 bases at J, with 13 bases between the two ends. The germline V gene has CDR1 KGHSH and CDR2 LQKENI. The CDR3 loop spans 15 amino acids.

This clonotype appeared many times. The chain has TRBV7-2 and TRBJ2-5; D ambiguous. The germline V gene encodes CDR1 SGHTA and CDR2 FQGNSA. V dropped 5 bases and J dropped 5 bases, with 12 bases sitting between them. The CDR3 runs 13 residues. Here the CDR3 reads CASSLNVRETQYF. As DNA, the CDR3 is TGTGCCAGCAGCCTGAATGTACGGGAGACCCAGTACTTC.

The table lists this clonotype with many counts. The chain is built from TRBV4-2 and TRBJ2-6, with TRBD1 as a possible D gene (5 bases). CDR3 length: 17 residues. Germline V CDR1 and CDR2: LGHNA, YNFKEQ. V dropped 0 bases and J dropped 0 bases, with 9 bases sitting between them. DNA for the CDR3: TGTGCCAGCAGCCAAGAACAGGTCCTCTCTGGGGCCAACGTCCTGACTTTC. Protein product: CASSQEQVLSGANVLTF.

This clonotype was counted many times. The V call is TRBV9, the J call TRBJ1-5, with D maybe TRBD1 (5 bases). From germline, CDR1 is SGDLS and CDR2 YYNGEE. V dropped 0 bases and J dropped 2 bases, with 6 bases sitting between them. The CDR3 is 14 amino acids. The CDR3 DNA reads as TGTGCCAGCAGCGTAGAAGGGGGCAATCAGCCCCAGCATTTT. Residues: CASSVEGGNQPQHF.

The chain uses TRBV10-3 and TRBJ2-1, with D perhaps matching TRBD1 (6 bases). From germline, CDR1 is ENHRY and CDR2 SYGVKD. The CDR3 is 15 residues long. Deletions cut 2 bases from V and 2 bases from J, with 10 bases between. CDR3 DNA: TGTGCCATCAGTGAGAGGGACACAGCCTACAATGAGCAGTTCTTC. Amino acids: CAISERDTAYNEQFF.

The rearrangement uses TRBV19 and TRBJ1-6, with TRBD1 as a possible D gene (5 bases). The CDR3 loop spans 12 amino acids. Germline values: CDR1 LNHDA, CDR2 SQIVND (reference sequence). The ends were cut back, 7 bases at V and 10 bases at J, with 11 bases in the middle. The CDR3 protein is CASTRQGSPLHF. CDR3 coding DNA: TGTGCCAGTACCCGTCAGGGATCACCCCTCCACTTT.

V is TRBV25-1 and J is TRBJ2-7, with D uncertain. V lost 2 bases, J lost 2 bases, and 10 bases lay in between. The CDR3 extends over 14 amino acids. From germline, CDR1 is MGHDK and CDR2 SYGVNS. The CDR3 sequence: CASSEPRNPYEQYF. In nucleotides, the CDR3 is TGTGCCAGCAGTGAACCCAGGAACCCCTACGAGCAGTACTTC.

The CDR3 loop reads CASGTENNQPQHF. The CDR3 nucleotides are TGTGCCAGCGGGACAGAAAACAATCAGCCCCAGCATTTT. The genes are TRBV2 and TRBJ1-5; 7 nucleotides align to TRBD1. V dropped 8 bases and J dropped 3; count of bases not matched to a gene: 4. CDR3 length equals 13 residues. Germline V lookup: CDR1 SNHLY, CDR2 FYNNEI.

The gene calls are TRBV6-6 and TRBJ2-7; tentatively, D is TRBD2 (5 bases). There are 12 residues in the CDR3. V was trimmed by 6 bases and J by 2 bases, leaving 8 bases between them. CDR1 and CDR2 (germline): MNHNY, SVGAGI (reference sequence). CDR3 nucleotides: TGTGCCAGCAGCCCCGGGACCTACGAGCAGTACTTC. Protein product: CASSPGTYEQYF.